The present T cell receptor (beta chain) was sequenced within a study of OX40 agonist ivuxolimab in advanced cancers. A word on this clone: The antigen is undetermined.

Notes on the study in general: On average, CD8+ T cells had more expanded clones than CD4+.

The CDR3 has 15 amino acids. V dropped 3 bases and J dropped 5 bases, with 16 bases sitting between them. The germline CDR1 and CDR2 sequences are SGHTA and FQGNSA. Sequencing was performed with immunoSEQ multiplex PCR; in TCRdb, only in-frame clones are kept and a portion is missing. The sample has more than 55,000 clones; roughly 89% are singletons. This receptor was obtained from an adult with an advanced solid tumor such as melanoma, head and neck, liver or kidney cancer. The chain combines TRBV7-2 with TRBJ1-1, with D unresolved. The material was CD4+ or CD8+ T cells sorted from blood, obtained in a trial of the OX40 agonist ivuxolimab. The CDR3 reads CASSFFGPSGTEAFF. The CDR3 DNA reads as TGTGCCAGCAGCTTTTTTGGGCCGTCGGGGACTGAAGCTTTCTTT.